This T cell receptor (beta chain) was identified during a study of T cells after yellow fever vaccination. There are a few counts of this clonotype. TCRdb re-analysed the 5' RACE reads in MiXCR, keeping a single row per CDR3 protein. The sample has about 320,000 distinct CDR3 sequences, about 11% seen once. The V gene lost 4 bases and the J gene lost 4 bases, with 12 bases spanning the gap. This CDR3 comprises 14 residues. From germline, CDR1 is LGHDT and CDR2 YNNKEL (reference sequence). The sequence was obtained from a man in his late teens or twenties who received the YFV17D yellow fever vaccine. The chain couples TRBV3-1 to TRBJ2-3, with D unclear. The specimen was CD4+ T cells sorted from PBMCs, collected 45 days after the yellow fever booster vaccination. The CDR3 nucleotides read TGTGCCAGCAGCCCCGAGGTCCGAGCAGATACGCAGTATTTT. Translating gives CASSPEVRADTQYF.